The next 20 T cell receptor beta chains were all read from a single sample in a study of post-analysis software for immune sequencing data. Their antigens remain unidentified. The authors incorporated unique molecular identifiers into the TCR beta cDNA libraries. MiXCR, run by TCRdb on the PCR reads, gives a single entry per CDR3 protein. Here the sample spans a few hundred thousand distinct CDR3 sequences, around 40% being singletons. Study-level results: Among several TRBV segments more frequent in patients than controls were TRBV5-6, TRBV5-1 and TRBV20-1.

The sequencing input was blood. Source of these receptors: a girl between 10 and 17 years old with multiple sclerosis.

The rearrangement links TRBV27 to TRBJ2-5; 8 bases match TRBD1. The DNA end lines up better with TRBJ2-7; the J call may be wrong. Looked up from germline, CDR1 is MNHEY and CDR2 is SMNVEV (reference sequence). The CDR3 runs to 14 residues. The CDR3 DNA reads as TGTGCCAGCAGGGAGACAGGGGTCCAAGGCGAGCAGTACTTC. Its translation: CASRETGVQGEQYF.

The sample holds a few counts of this clonotype. The chain recombines TRBV7-9 with TRBJ2-5; D unresolved. CDR1 is SEHNR, CDR2 FQNEAQ, per germline (reference sequence). The CDR3 has 13 amino acids. The V end lost 3 bases, the J end lost 2 bases, and 7 bases lay between the germline ends. In nucleotides, the CDR3 is TGTGCCAGCAGCTTCAGCAAGCAAGAGACCCAGTACTTC. Encoded protein: CASSFSKQETQYF.

The V gene is TRBV7-3, the J gene TRBJ2-1; D is perhaps TRBD2 (6 bases). The assigned J gene may be wrong: the sequence end matches TRBJ2-7 better. Per germline, CDR1 SGHTA and CDR2 FQGTGA. The CDR3 is 18 residues long. The CDR3 spells CASSSGYVLSGRYNEQYF. DNA of the CDR3: TGTGCCAGCAGCTCCGGGTATGTTCTTAGCGGCCGCTACAATGAGCAGTACTTC.

There are a few counts of this clonotype. CDR3 nucleotides: TGTGCCATCAGTGAGACAGGGGGCGCGCCTAATGAAAAACTGTTTTTT. Translated: CAISETGGAPNEKLFF. This chain links TRBV10-3 with TRBJ1-4; 9 bases fit TRBD1. The CDR3 extends over 16 amino acids. Germline lookup yields CDR1 ENHRY and CDR2 SYGVKD. The V gene end was trimmed by 2 bases and the J gene end by 3 bases; junction bases not matched to a gene: 4.

Only a few counts were recorded for this clonotype. The chain recombines TRBV12-3 or TRBV12-4 with TRBJ2-7; D unclear. CDR3 length: 14 amino acids. V lost 6 bases and J 0 bases, leaving 12 bases between the germline ends. The CDR3, as DNA: TGTGCCAGCAGCCCACCCGTTAGCTCCTACGAGCAGTACTTC. This codes for CASSPPVSSYEQYF.

This rearrangement joins TRBV20-1 to TRBJ2-5; D not certain. The CDR3 is 11 amino acids. The germline CDR1 and CDR2 sequences are DFQATT and SNEGSKA (reference sequence). V lost 6 bases and J 4 bases, leaving 9 bases between the germline ends. CDR3 sequence reads: CSATPLETQYF. In DNA form, the CDR3 reads TGCAGTGCCACACCACTAGAGACCCAGTACTTC.

This chain connects TRBV20-1 to TRBJ2-3; 13 nucleotides align to TRBD2. V was clipped by 6 bases and J by 0 bases; unmatched bases: 6. There are 16 residues in the CDR3. Germline CDR1 DFQATT, CDR2 SNEGSKA (reference sequence). CDR3 coding DNA: TGCAGTGCCGCCGGACTAGCGGGAGCAAGCACAGATACGCAGTATTTT. It is translated as CSAAGLAGASTDTQYF.

The chain carries TRBV20-1 and TRBJ2-6; tentatively, D is TRBD1 (6 bases). Germline lookup yields CDR1 DFQATT and CDR2 SNEGSKA (reference sequence). Trimming shortened V by 3 bases and J by 0 bases, and 12 bases separated the two germline ends. There are 16 residues in the CDR3. DNA for the CDR3: TGCAGTGCTAGGGAGGACAGTCGCTCTGGGGCCAACGTCCTGACTTTC. It is translated as CSAREDSRSGANVLTF.

CDR3 coding DNA: TGTGCCAGCAGCGTGTCAGAGACCTACGAGCAGTACTTC. Translating it yields CASSVSETYEQYF. This chain links TRBV9 with TRBJ2-7; no clear D gene. The V end lost 2 bases, the J end lost 2 bases, and 8 bases lay between the germline ends. Germline CDR1 reads SGDLS; CDR2 reads YYNGEE. This CDR3 spans 13 amino acids. The full variable domain, in which reference TRBV9 and TRBJ2-7 provide the parts outside the CDR3, is DSGVTQTPKHLITATGQRVTLRCSPRSGDLSVYWYQQSLDQGLQFLIQYYNGEERAKGNILERFSAQQFPDLHSELNLSSLELGDSALYFCASSVSETYEQYFGPGTRLTVT.

The J gene is TRBJ1-1, the V gene TRBV20-1; D call uncertain. In germline, CDR1 is DFQATT, CDR2 SNEGSKA (reference sequence). The CDR3 loop spans 12 amino acids. Trimming removed 3 bases from V and 11 bases from J, with 16 bases in between. The CDR3 DNA is TGCAGTGCTAGTCGGGGTGACACATCGGCTTTCTTT. Translation gives CSASRGDTSAFF.

This clonotype was observed a handful of times. The chain links TRBV11-1 to TRBJ2-7; TRBD2 agrees at 9 bases. V lost 4 bases, J lost 2 bases, and 0 bases stayed unmatched. This CDR3 is built from 13 residues. The germline CDR1 and CDR2 sequences are SGHAT and FQDESV (reference sequence). CDR3 residues: CASSWTSAYEQYF. The CDR3 DNA sequence: TGTGCCAGCAGCTGGACTAGCGCCTACGAGCAGTACTTC.

CDR3 region: CASSRDLGEQYF. The CDR3 DNA is TGTGCCAGCAGCCGGGACCTGGGTGAGCAGTACTTC. The rearrangement uses TRBV9 and TRBJ2-5; D is perhaps TRBD1 or TRBD2 (5 bases each). CDR3 length: 12 residues. Trimming pared 4 bases from V and 11 bases from J, leaving 15 bases between. Germline assignment: CDR1 SGDLS and CDR2 YYNGEE.

This clonotype was picked up a small number of times. The V call is TRBV29-1, the J call TRBJ1-6; TRBD1 matches 9 bases. The V segment lost 6 bases and the J segment 7 bases; nucleotides outside the gene matches: 4. The germline CDR1 and CDR2 sequences are SQVTM and ANQGSEA. This CDR3 spans 13 amino acids. The chain's CDR3 is CSVGDRENSPLHF. The CDR3 nucleotides are TGCAGCGTGGGGGACAGGGAAAATTCACCCCTCCACTTT. Full variable domain (outside the CDR3, taken from reference TRBV29-1 and TRBJ1-6): SAVISQKPSRDICQRGTSLTIQCQVDSQVTMMFWYRQQPGQSLTLIATANQGSEATYESGFVIDKFPISRPNLTFSTLTVSNMSPEDSSIYLCSVGDRENSPLHFGNGTRLTVT.

The chain combines TRBV7-2 with TRBJ2-3, with D maybe TRBD1 (5 bases). Trimming pared 5 bases from V and 2 bases from J, leaving 8 bases between. Germline CDR1 is SGHTA and CDR2 is FQGNSA. This CDR3 spans 13 amino acids. In nucleotides, the CDR3 is TGTGCCAGCAGCCAGGGAACCACAGATACGCAGTATTTT. Its translation: CASSQGTTDTQYF.

This clonotype was counted only a few times. The chain is built from TRBV2 and TRBJ2-7; D remains ambiguous. The CDR3 sequence is 15 residues long. CDR1 is SNHLY, CDR2 FYNNEI, per germline. V shed 4 bases and J shed 2 bases, with 15 bases lying between them. CDR3 DNA sequence: TGTGCCAGCAGTGCCCAGAGCAATTCCGCCTACGAGCAGTACTTC. Its translation is CASSAQSNSAYEQYF.

The chain is built from TRBV9 and TRBJ2-7, with D perhaps matching TRBD2 (6 bases). Germline CDR1 and CDR2: SGDLS and YYNGEE. The CDR3 totals 14 residues. V dropped 0 bases and J dropped 9 bases, with 16 bases sitting between them. The CDR3 sequence: CASSVDPSDKSQYF. CDR3 coding DNA: TGTGCCAGCAGCGTAGACCCTAGCGACAAATCGCAGTACTTC.

The CDR3 nucleotides are TGTGCCAGCAGTAAGCGGGAGCAGGGCAATGAGCAGTTCTTC. As protein: CASSKREQGNEQFF. The rearrangement joins TRBV11-3 to TRBJ2-1, with 8 bases fitting TRBD2. Trimming at V came to 6 bases and at J to 6 bases, leaving 7 bases not matched to a gene. This CDR3 contains 14 residues. CDR1 SGHNT and CDR2 YENEEA come from the germline V gene.

The V and J genes are TRBV5-1 and TRBJ2-5; 7 nucleotides agree with TRBD2. Unmatched junction bases numbered 7, after V lost 5 bases and J lost 3 bases. Germline CDR1 is SGHRS and CDR2 is YFSETQ. The CDR3 has 14 residues. Here the CDR3 reads CASRTSSSEETQYF. CDR3 DNA sequence: TGCGCCAGCAGGACTAGCTCCTCGGAAGAGACCCAGTACTTC.

Of note for this clonotype: The junction shows a germline mismatch at one end, possibly a read error. The J gene is TRBJ2-3, the V gene TRBV20-1, with 7 bases that match TRBD2. The CDR3 consists of 15 residues. The germline CDR1 and CDR2 sequences are DFQATT and SNEGSKA (reference sequence). DNA for the CDR3: TGCAGTGCTAGTGCTAGCGGTTATGCCACAGGTACGCAGTATTTT. The encoded protein is CSASASGYATGTQYF.

The J gene is TRBJ2-6, the V gene TRBV5-1; 9 nucleotides match TRBD1. The CDR3 totals 19 residues. In germline, CDR1 is SGHRS, CDR2 YFSETQ. V dropped 0 bases and J dropped 4; count of bases not matched to a gene: 11. CDR3 amino acids: CASSLALWDRESGANVLTF. The CDR3 region has the DNA TGCGCCAGCAGCTTGGCCTTGTGGGACAGGGAGTCCGGGGCCAACGTCCTGACTTTC.